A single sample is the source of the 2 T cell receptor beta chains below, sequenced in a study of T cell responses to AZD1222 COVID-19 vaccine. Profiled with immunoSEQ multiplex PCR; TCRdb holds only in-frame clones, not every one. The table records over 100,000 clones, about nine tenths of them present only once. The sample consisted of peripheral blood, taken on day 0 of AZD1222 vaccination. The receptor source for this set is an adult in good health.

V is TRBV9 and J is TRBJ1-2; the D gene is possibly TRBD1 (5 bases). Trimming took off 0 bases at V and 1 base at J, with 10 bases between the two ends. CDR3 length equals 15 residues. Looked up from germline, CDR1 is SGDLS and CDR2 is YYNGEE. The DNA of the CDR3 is TGTGCCAGCAGCGTAGAAGTGGGGGGTAACTATGGCTACACCTTC. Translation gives CASSVEVGGNYGYTF.

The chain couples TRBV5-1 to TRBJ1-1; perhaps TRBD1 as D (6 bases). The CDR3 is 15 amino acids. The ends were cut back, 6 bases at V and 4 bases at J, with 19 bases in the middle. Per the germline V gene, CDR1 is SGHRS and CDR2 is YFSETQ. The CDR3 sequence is CASKSVPGGPTEAFF. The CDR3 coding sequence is TGCGCCAGCAAGAGCGTCCCGGGGGGCCCCACTGAAGCTTTCTTT.